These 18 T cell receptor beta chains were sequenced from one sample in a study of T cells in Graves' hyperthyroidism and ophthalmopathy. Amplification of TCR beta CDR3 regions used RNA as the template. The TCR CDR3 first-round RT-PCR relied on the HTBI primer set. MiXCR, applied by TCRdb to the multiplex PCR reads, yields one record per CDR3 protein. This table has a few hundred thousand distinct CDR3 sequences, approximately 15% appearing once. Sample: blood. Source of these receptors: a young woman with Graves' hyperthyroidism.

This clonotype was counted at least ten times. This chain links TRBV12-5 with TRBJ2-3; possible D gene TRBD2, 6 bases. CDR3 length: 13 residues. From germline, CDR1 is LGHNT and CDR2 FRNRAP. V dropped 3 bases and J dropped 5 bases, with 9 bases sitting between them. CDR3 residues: CASGFGSQDTQYF. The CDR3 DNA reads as TGTGCTAGTGGTTTCGGGAGTCAAGATACGCAGTATTTT.

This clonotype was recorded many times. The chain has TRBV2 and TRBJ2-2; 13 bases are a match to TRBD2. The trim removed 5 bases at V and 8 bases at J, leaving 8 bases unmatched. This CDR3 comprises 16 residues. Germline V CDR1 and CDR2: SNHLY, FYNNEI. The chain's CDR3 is CASSLRLAGGFGELFF. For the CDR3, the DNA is TGTGCCAGCAGTCTAAGACTAGCGGGAGGTTTTGGGGAGCTGTTTTTT.

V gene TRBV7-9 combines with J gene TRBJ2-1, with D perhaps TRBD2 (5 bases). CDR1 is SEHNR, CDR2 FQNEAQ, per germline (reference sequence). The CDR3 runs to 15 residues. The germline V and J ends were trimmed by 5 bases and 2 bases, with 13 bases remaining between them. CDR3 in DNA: TGTGCCAGCAGCGCGGGCGGGCCAACCTACAATGAGCAGTTCTTC. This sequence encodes CASSAGGPTYNEQFF.

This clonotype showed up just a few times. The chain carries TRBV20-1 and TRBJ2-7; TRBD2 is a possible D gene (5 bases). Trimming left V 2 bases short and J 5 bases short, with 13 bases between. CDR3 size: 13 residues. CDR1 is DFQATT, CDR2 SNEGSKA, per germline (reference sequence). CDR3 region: CSARPSGWNEQYF. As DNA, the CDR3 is TGCAGTGCTAGACCCTCGGGGTGGAACGAGCAGTACTTC.

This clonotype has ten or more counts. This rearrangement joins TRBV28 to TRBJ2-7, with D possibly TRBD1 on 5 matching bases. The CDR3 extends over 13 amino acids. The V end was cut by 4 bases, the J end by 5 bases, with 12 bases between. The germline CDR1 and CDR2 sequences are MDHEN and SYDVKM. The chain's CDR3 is CASSSAGIHEQYF. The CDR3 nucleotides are TGTGCCAGCAGTTCGGCAGGGATCCACGAGCAGTACTTC.

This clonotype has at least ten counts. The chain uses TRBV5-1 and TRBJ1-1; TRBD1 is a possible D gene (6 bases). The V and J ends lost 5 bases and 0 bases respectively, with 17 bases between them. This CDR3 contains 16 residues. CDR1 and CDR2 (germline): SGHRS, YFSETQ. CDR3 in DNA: TGCGCCAGCAGGAGCAGGGGCCCTCCCATGAACACTGAAGCTTTCTTT. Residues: CASRSRGPPMNTEAFF.

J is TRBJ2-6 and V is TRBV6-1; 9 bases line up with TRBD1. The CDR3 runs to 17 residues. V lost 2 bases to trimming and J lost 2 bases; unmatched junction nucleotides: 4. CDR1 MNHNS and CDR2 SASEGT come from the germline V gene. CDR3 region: CASSEMTGGTGANVLTF. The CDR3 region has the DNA TGTGCCAGCAGTGAAATGACAGGGGGTACTGGGGCCAACGTCCTGACTTTC.

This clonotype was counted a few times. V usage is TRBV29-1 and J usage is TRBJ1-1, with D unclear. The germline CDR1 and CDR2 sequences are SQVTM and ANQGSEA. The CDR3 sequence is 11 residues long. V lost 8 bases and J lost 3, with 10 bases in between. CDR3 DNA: TGCAGCTTTGCCTCGGACACTGAAGCTTTCTTT. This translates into CSFASDTEAFF.

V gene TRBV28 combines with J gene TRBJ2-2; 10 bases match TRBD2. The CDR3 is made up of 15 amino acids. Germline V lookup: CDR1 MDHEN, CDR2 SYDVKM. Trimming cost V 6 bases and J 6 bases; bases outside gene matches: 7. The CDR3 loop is CASRKSGRAAGELFF. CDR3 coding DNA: TGTGCCAGCAGAAAAAGCGGGAGGGCGGCCGGGGAGCTGTTTTTT.

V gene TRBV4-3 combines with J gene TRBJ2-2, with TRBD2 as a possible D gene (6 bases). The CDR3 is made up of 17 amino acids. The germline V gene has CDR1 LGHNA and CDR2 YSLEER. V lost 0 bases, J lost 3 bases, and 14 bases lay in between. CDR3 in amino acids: CASSQDRAGRDTGELFF. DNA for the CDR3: TGCGCCAGCAGCCAAGATAGGGCGGGGCGGGACACCGGGGAGCTGTTTTTT.

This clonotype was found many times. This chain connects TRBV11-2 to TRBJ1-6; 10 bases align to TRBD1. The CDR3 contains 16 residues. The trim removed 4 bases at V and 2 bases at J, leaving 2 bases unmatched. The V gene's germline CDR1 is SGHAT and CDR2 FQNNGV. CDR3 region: CASSWDRGTYNSPLHF. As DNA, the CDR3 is TGTGCCAGCAGCTGGGACAGGGGTACCTATAATTCACCCCTCCACTTT.

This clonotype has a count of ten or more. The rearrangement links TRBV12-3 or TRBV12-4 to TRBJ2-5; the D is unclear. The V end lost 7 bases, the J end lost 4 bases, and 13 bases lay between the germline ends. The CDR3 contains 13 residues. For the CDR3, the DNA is TGTGCCAGCACCAGCCGCCCGGCAGAGACCCAGTACTTC. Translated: CASTSRPAETQYF.

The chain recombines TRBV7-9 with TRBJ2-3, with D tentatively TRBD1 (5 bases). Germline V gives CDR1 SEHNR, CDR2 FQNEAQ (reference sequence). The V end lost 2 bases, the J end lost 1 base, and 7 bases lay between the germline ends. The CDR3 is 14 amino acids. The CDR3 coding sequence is TGTGCCAGCAGCTTACTCAGGGGCACAGATACGCAGTATTTT. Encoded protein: CASSLLRGTDTQYF.

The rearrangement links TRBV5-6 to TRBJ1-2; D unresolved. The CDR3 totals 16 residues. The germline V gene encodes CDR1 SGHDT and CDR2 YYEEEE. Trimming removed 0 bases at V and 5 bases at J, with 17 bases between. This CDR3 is CASSLGSLRTAYGYTF. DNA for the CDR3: TGTGCCAGCAGCTTGGGGAGTTTAAGGACCGCTTATGGCTACACCTTC.

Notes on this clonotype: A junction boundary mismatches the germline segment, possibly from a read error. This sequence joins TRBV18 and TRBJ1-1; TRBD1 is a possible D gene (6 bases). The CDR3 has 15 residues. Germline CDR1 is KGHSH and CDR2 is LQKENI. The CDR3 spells CASSSPTGTNTEAFF. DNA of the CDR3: TGTGCCAGCTCATCACCGACAGGAACGAACACTGAAGCTTTCTTT.

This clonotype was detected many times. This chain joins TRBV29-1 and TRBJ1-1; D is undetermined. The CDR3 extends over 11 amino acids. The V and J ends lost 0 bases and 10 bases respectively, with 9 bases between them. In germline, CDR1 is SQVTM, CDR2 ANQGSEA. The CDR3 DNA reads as TGCAGCGTTGAAGATCAGGATATAGCTTTCTTT. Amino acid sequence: CSVEDQDIAFF.

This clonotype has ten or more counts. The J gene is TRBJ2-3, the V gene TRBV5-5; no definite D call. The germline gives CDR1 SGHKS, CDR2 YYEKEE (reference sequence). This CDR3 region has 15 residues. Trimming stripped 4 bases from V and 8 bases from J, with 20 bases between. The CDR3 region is CASSIAGEQEGTQYF. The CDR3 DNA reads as TGTGCCAGCAGCATTGCCGGAGAGCAGGAAGGTACGCAGTATTTT.

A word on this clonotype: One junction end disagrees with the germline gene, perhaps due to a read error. The chain's CDR3 is CAVSESLAEAKNIQYF. In DNA form, the CDR3 reads TGTGCCGTCAGTGAGTCCCTCGCGGAGGCCAAAAACATTCAGTACTTC. This chain joins TRBV10-3 and TRBJ2-4, with D unclear. The CDR3 is made up of 16 amino acids. Germline V gene lookup returns CDR1 ENHRY and CDR2 SYGVKD.